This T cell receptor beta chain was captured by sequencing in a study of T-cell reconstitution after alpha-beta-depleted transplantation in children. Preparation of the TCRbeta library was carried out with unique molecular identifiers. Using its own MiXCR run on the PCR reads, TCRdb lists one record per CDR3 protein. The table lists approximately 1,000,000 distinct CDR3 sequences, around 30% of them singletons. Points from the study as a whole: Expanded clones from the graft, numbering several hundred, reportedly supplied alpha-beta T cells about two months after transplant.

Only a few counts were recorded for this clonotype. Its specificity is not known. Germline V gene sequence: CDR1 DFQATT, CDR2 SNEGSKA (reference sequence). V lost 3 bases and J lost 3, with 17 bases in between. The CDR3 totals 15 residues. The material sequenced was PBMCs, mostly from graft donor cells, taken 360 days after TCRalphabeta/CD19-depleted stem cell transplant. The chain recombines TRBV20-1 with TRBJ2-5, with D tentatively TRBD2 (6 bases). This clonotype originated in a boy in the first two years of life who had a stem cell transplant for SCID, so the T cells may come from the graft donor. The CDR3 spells CSASPPWGGKETQYF. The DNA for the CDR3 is TGCAGTGCTAGCCCGCCGTGGGGAGGAAAAGAGACCCAGTACTTC.